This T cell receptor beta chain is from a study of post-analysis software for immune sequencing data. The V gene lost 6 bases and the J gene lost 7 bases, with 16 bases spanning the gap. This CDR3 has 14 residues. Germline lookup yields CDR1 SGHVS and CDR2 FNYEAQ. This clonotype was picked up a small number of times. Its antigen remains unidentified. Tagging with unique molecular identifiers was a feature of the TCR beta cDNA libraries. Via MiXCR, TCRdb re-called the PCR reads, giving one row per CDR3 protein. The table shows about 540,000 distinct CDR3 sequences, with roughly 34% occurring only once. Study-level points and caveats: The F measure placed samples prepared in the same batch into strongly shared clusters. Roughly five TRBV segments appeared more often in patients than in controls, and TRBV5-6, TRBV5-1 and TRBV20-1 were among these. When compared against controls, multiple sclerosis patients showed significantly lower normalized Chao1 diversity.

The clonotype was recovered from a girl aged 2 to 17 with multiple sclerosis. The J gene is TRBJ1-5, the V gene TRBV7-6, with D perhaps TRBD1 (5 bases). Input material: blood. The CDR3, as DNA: TGTGCCAGCAGTCCATGGGAGACAGCCCAGCCCCAGCATTTT. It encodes CASSPWETAQPQHF.